The next 23 T cell receptor beta chains were all read from a single sample in a study of blood T cells in healthy people across ages. Then a second PCR, running roughly 7 to 12 cycles, was carried out with a sample-barcoded 5' primer and a J-beta primer mix. From the 5' RACE reads, TCRdb called clonotypes with MiXCR, one entry per CDR3 protein. This table has around 1.5 million distinct CDR3 sequences, roughly 40% appearing once. Sequencing was performed on blood. Source of these receptors: a woman aged 18-29 years in good health.

This clonotype was seen more than once but under ten times. The chain recombines TRBV5-6 with TRBJ2-7; tentatively, D is TRBD1 (6 bases). TRBJ2-5 matches the DNA end more closely, so the J call is doubtful. Germline V gene lookup returns CDR1 SGHDT and CDR2 YYEEEE. CDR3 length: 14 amino acids. CDR3 DNA sequence: TGTGCCAGCAGCCAATTGACAGGTAGAGAGACCCAGTACTTC. Protein sequence: CASSQLTGRETQYF.

DNA of the CDR3: TGTGCCAGCAGCCAAGACCCCCAGGGAACCTATGGCTACACCTTC. This translates into CASSQDPQGTYGYTF. The chain combines TRBV4-2 with TRBJ1-2, with D possibly being TRBD1 (5 bases). The germline V gene has CDR1 LGHNA and CDR2 YNFKEQ. This CDR3 spans 15 amino acids. The V and J ends lost 0 bases and 4 bases respectively, with 12 bases between them.

The V and J genes are TRBV10-3 and TRBJ2-5; the D gene is possibly TRBD1 (6 bases). This CDR3 contains 13 residues. Germline CDR1 reads ENHRY; CDR2 reads SYGVKD. V was clipped by 2 bases and J by 5 bases, with 9 bases between them. The CDR3 reads CAISEAGAETQYF. For the CDR3, the DNA is TGTGCCATCAGTGAGGCAGGGGCCGAGACCCAGTACTTC.

This clonotype came up a few times. The chain has TRBV14 and TRBJ2-3; D assignment may be TRBD1 or TRBD2 (5 bases each). This CDR3 has 13 residues. V lost 6 bases and J 4 bases, leaving 11 bases between the germline ends. CDR1 is SGHDN and CDR2 is FVKESK in the germline V gene. The CDR3 here is CASSSWDPDTQYF. DNA for the CDR3: TGTGCCAGCAGTTCCTGGGACCCAGATACGCAGTATTTT.

This clonotype was seen a few times. The rearrangement links TRBV10-3 to TRBJ2-5, with 8 nucleotides matching TRBD1. CDR1 is ENHRY and CDR2 is SYGVKD in the germline V gene. V lost 5 bases to trimming and J lost 5 bases; unmatched junction nucleotides: 10. This CDR3 comprises 15 residues. CDR3 in amino acids: CAISSGTGPVETQYF. The CDR3 nucleotides read TGTGCCATCAGTTCCGGGACAGGCCCGGTTGAGACCCAGTACTTC.

The chain uses TRBV20-1 and TRBJ2-3; a possible D gene is TRBD1 (6 bases). Germline V gene data show CDR1 as DFQATT and CDR2 as SNEGSKA (reference sequence). The CDR3 extends over 14 amino acids. V shed 3 bases and J shed 0 bases, with 10 bases lying between them. CDR3 bases: TGCAGTGCTAGGGGACACTCTAGCACAGATACGCAGTATTTT. It is translated as CSARGHSSTDTQYF.

This rearrangement joins TRBV11-1 to TRBJ2-3, with 7 bases matching TRBD2. This CDR3 is built from 16 residues. Trimming cost V 5 bases and J 0 bases; bases outside gene matches: 8. Germline V gives CDR1 SGHAT, CDR2 FQDESV (reference sequence). The CDR3 loop is CASSPRLAVSTDTQYF. DNA of the CDR3: TGTGCCAGCAGCCCACGGCTAGCGGTCAGCACAGATACGCAGTATTTT.

The CDR3 DNA sequence: TGTGCCATCAGTGACAGGGGTTATAAGGAGGCTAACTATGGCTACACCTTC. Its translation is CAISDRGYKEANYGYTF. The chain links TRBV10-3 to TRBJ1-2, with D maybe TRBD1 (6 bases). The germline V gene has CDR1 ENHRY and CDR2 SYGVKD. V lost 3 bases, J lost 0 bases, and 17 bases lay in between. This CDR3 is 17 amino acids long.

The chain joins TRBV4-1 to TRBJ2-7; 9 bases map to TRBD2. The V and J ends lost 1 base and 5 bases, in that order; junction bases with no gene match: 6. The CDR3 extends over 15 amino acids. Germline V lookup: CDR1 MGHRA, CDR2 YSYEKL. As DNA, the CDR3 is TGCGCCAGCAGCCAAGCTCTAGCGGGACTCCACGAGCAGTACTTC. This encodes CASSQALAGLHEQYF.

This clonotype has just one count. J is TRBJ1-1 and V is TRBV10-3; D gene unclear. CDR1 and CDR2 (germline): ENHRY, SYGVKD. V dropped 7 bases and J dropped 4 bases, with 13 bases sitting between them. The CDR3 runs to 13 residues. The chain's CDR3 is CAIKLDVATEAFF. The CDR3 nucleotides read TGTGCCATCAAACTTGATGTGGCCACTGAAGCTTTCTTT.

The V call is TRBV2, the J call TRBJ2-2; 7 bases line up with TRBD2. The V gene end was trimmed by 7 bases and the J gene end by 4 bases; junction bases not matched to a gene: 6. CDR1 and CDR2 (germline): SNHLY, FYNNEI. This CDR3 spans 14 amino acids. The CDR3 DNA reads as TGTGCCAGCATGCTAGCGGATACCACCGGGGAGCTGTTTTTT. This gives the protein CASMLADTTGELFF.

This clonotype was detected only a few times. The CDR3 here is CSASTWSDTQYF. The CDR3 DNA is TGCAGTGCTTCCACCTGGTCGGATACGCAGTATTTT. The rearrangement joins TRBV20-1 to TRBJ2-3; D call uncertain. Trimming cost V 5 bases and J 6 bases, with 12 bases left between them. Looked up from germline, CDR1 is DFQATT and CDR2 is SNEGSKA (reference sequence). The CDR3 has 12 amino acids.

This clonotype has a handful of counts. The rearrangement uses TRBV5-5 and TRBJ2-5; TRBD1 or TRBD2 may be the D gene (5 bases each). The CDR3 is 13 amino acids. V was trimmed by 6 bases and J by 3 bases, leaving 12 bases between them. Per germline, CDR1 SGHKS and CDR2 YYEKEE (reference sequence). DNA of the CDR3: TGTGCCAGCATCCCGGGACCCGAAGAGACCCAGTACTTC. It codes for CASIPGPEETQYF.

This clonotype was recorded a few times. The CDR3 reads CSARPRGNLFGEQFF. In nucleotides, the CDR3 is TGCAGTGCTAGGCCCCGTGGGAACCTTTTTGGTGAGCAGTTCTTC. This sequence joins TRBV20-1 and TRBJ2-1; D is ambiguous. The CDR3 extends over 15 amino acids. The V gene's germline CDR1 is DFQATT and CDR2 SNEGSKA (reference sequence). The V end was cut by 3 bases, the J end by 9 bases, with 21 bases between.

Notes on this clonotype: One end of the junction varies from germline; a read error may be responsible. CDR3 bases: TGTGCCAGCGGCTTAGATCCCGAATACAATGAGCAGTTCTTC. Translation: CASGLDPEYNEQFF. The rearrangement links TRBV11-2 to TRBJ2-1, with D hard to call. The germline CDR1 and CDR2 sequences are SGHAT and FQNNGV. The CDR3 consists of 14 residues. Variable domain in full (rest from reference TRBV11-2 and TRBJ2-1): EAGVAQSPRYKIIEKRQSVAFWCNPISGHATLYWYQQILGQGPKLLIQFQNNGVVDDSQLPKDRFSAERLKGVDSTLKIQPAKLEDSAVYLCASGLDPEYNEQFFGPGTRLTVL.

This clonotype occurred many times. V is TRBV12-3 or TRBV12-4 and J is TRBJ1-2; D is unresolved. CDR3 length: 11 residues. V shed 6 bases and J shed 4 bases, with 6 bases lying between them. CDR3 sequence (DNA): TGTGCCAGCAGATACAGCTATGGCTACACCTTC. It translates to CASRYSYGYTF.

The V call is TRBV7-2, the J call TRBJ2-1; no firm D call. This CDR3 is built from 15 residues. The germline gives CDR1 SGHTA, CDR2 FQGNSA. Trimming shortened V by 3 bases and J by 2 bases, and 11 bases separated the two germline ends. The CDR3 bases are TGTGCCAGCAGCTTCCAGTGGGTCCCCTACAATGAGCAGTTCTTC. Translation gives CASSFQWVPYNEQFF. Complete variable domain (other parts from reference TRBV7-2 and TRBJ2-1): GAGVSQSPSNKVTEKGKDVELRCDPISGHTALYWYRQSLGQGLEFLIYFQGNSAPDKSGLPSDRFSAERTGGSVSTLTIQRTQQEDSAVYLCASSFQWVPYNEQFFGPGTRLTVL.

This clonotype was picked up a small number of times. The J gene is TRBJ2-3, the V gene TRBV11-3, with TRBD2 matching over 9 bases. The length of the CDR3 is 16 residues. Germline CDR1 reads SGHNT; CDR2 reads YENEEA. V was clipped by 4 bases and J by 2 bases; unmatched bases: 7. As DNA, the CDR3 is TGTGCCAGCAGCTCCTATAGCGGGGGTTACACAGATACGCAGTATTTT. As protein: CASSSYSGGYTDTQYF.

The chain recombines TRBV11-2 with TRBJ2-1; TRBD1 aligns across 7 bases. This CDR3 has 15 residues. Germline V lookup: CDR1 SGHAT, CDR2 FQNNGV. J was trimmed by 4 bases and V by 5 bases; bases with no gene match: 8. CDR3 residues: CASSTEGAPYNEQFF. The CDR3 bases are TGTGCCAGCAGCACAGAGGGGGCCCCTTACAATGAGCAGTTCTTC.

V and J are TRBV6-5 and TRBJ1-6; D call uncertain. The CDR3 extends over 15 amino acids. The germline V gene encodes CDR1 MNHEY and CDR2 SVGAGI. The germline V and J ends were trimmed by 7 bases and 3 bases, with 13 bases remaining between them. The CDR3 here is CASTGSSVYNSPLHF. The CDR3 nucleotides read TGTGCCAGCACTGGCTCCTCGGTCTATAATTCACCCCTCCACTTT.

This rearrangement joins TRBV3-1 to TRBJ1-1; a possible D gene is TRBD1 (6 bases). Germline V CDR1 and CDR2: LGHDT, YNNKEL (reference sequence). Trimming removed 8 bases from V and 1 base from J, with 14 bases in between. The CDR3 sequence is 14 residues long. The CDR3 here is CASRRGGANTEAFF. The CDR3 region has the DNA TGTGCCAGCCGCCGGGGGGGCGCGAACACTGAAGCTTTCTTT.

A word on this clonotype: A much larger clone differs by one base, so this may be a read error. The chain carries TRBV11-2 and TRBJ2-3, with 7 nucleotides matching TRBD2. Trimming took 5 bases from V and 3 from J; bases not matched to a gene: 8. Germline CDR1 is SGHAT and CDR2 is FQNNGV. CDR3 length equals 15 residues. The CDR3 coding sequence is TGTGCCAGCAGCGGAGGGATGCGGGAGACAGATACGCAGTATTTT. This sequence encodes CASSGGMRETDTQYF.

The chain combines TRBV7-6 with TRBJ1-1; tentatively, D is TRBD1 (6 bases). Trimming removed 1 base at V and 5 bases at J, with 17 bases between. Germline V gene lookup returns CDR1 SGHVS and CDR2 FNYEAQ. There are 16 residues in the CDR3. This CDR3 reads CASSLGGAGVRTEAFF. The CDR3 nucleotides are TGTGCCAGCAGCTTAGGTGGGGCAGGGGTTCGGACTGAAGCTTTCTTT.